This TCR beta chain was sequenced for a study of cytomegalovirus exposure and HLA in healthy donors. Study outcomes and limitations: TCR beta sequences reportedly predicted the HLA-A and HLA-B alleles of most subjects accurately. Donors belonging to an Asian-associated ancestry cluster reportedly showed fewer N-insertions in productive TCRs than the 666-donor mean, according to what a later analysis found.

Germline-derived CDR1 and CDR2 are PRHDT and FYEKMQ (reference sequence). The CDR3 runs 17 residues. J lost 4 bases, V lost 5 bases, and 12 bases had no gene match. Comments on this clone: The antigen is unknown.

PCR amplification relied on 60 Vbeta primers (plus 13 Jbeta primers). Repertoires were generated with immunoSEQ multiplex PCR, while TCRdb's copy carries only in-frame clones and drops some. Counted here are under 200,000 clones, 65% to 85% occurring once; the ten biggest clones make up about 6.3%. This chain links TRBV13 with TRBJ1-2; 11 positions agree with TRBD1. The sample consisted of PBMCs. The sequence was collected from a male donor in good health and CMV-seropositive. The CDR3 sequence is CASSHGTGGGAGYGYTF. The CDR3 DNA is TGTGCCAGCAGCCACGGGACAGGGGGTGGGGCAGGCTATGGCTACACCTTC.